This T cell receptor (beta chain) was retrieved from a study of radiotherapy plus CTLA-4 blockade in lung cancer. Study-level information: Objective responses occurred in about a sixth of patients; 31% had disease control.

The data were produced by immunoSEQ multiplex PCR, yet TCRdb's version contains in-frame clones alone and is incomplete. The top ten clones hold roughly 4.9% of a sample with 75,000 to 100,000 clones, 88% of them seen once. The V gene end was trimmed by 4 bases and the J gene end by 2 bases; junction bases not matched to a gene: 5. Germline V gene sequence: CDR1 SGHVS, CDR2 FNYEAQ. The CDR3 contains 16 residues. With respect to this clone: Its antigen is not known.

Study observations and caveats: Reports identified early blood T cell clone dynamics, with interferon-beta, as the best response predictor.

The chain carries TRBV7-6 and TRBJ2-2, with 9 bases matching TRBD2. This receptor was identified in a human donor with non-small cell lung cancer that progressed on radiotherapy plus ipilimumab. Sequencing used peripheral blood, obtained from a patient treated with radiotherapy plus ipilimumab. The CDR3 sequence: CASSSLAGENTGELFF. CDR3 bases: TGTGCCAGCAGCTCCTTAGCGGGAGAAAACACCGGGGAGCTGTTTTTT. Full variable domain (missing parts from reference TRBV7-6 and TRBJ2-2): GAGVSQSPRYKVTKRGQDVALRCDPISGHVSLYWYRQALGQGPEFLTYFNYEAQQDKSGLPNDRFSAERPEGSISTLTIQRTEQRDSAMYRCASSSLAGENTGELFFGEGSRLTVL.